This T cell receptor (beta chain) derives from a study of T-cell reconstitution after alpha-beta-depleted transplantation in children. Study-wide findings and caveats: Two months or so post-transplant, alpha-beta T cells reportedly derived from several hundred expanded graft clones. T-cell numbers and diversity one year post-transplant derived largely from freshly generated T cells. Certain patients had high TCRbeta diversity at day 60, and it came from recipient T cells and thymic progenitors that survived.

Researchers prepared the TCRbeta library using unique molecular identifiers, the study reports. TCRdb independently ran MiXCR on the PCR reads; one entry per CDR3 protein. The table shows more than 500,000 distinct CDR3 sequences, with over 9.5% occurring only once. Trimming removed 6 bases at V and 6 bases at J, with 12 bases between. Germline V lookup: CDR1 KGHSH, CDR2 LQKENI. The CDR3 extends over 13 amino acids. In the case of this clonotype: Its target is unknown.

The chain uses TRBV18 and TRBJ2-1; D not certain. This TCR was sampled from a female patient between 2 and 15 years old who had a stem cell transplant for aplastic anemia, so the T cells may come from the graft donor. The specimen comprised PBMCs, mostly from graft donor cells, sampled 180 days after TCRalphabeta/CD19-depleted stem cell transplant. In DNA form, the CDR3 reads TGTGCCAGCTCGCTTTCCAGCAGCAATGAGCAGTTCTTC. It specifies CASSLSSSNEQFF.